Listed below are T cell receptor beta chains from one sample, sequenced in a study of T cell responses to AZD1222 COVID-19 vaccine. The method was immunoSEQ multiplex PCR; TCRdb's version includes in-frame clones alone and lacks a portion of them. The sample has around 97,000 clones; about 90% are singletons. Sequencing was performed on peripheral blood, taken on day 0 of AZD1222 vaccination. These receptors all stem from an adult in good health. Each CDR3 is given with its conserved first and last residue. Fields, in order: clone size, V gene, D gene, J gene, CDR3 protein, CDR3 DNA. A D gene is named only where the DNA matches it firmly. Only part of the rows carry a size: once, few, many, or a class if the clone is expanded.

clone_size: NA
v_call: TRBV28
d_call: TRBD1
j_call: TRBJ2-7
cdr3_aa: CASSLGQAAYEQYF
cdr3_nt: TGTGCCAGCAGCCTGGGACAGGCAGCCTACGAGCAGTACTTC

clone_size: NA
v_call: TRBV5-1
d_call: NA
j_call: TRBJ2-7
cdr3_aa: CASSLRTNSYEQYF
cdr3_nt: TGCGCCAGCAGCCTCCGGACAAATTCCTACGAGCAGTACTTC

clone_size: NA
v_call: TRBV7-3
d_call: NA
j_call: TRBJ1-1
cdr3_aa: CASSLTGYTEAFF
cdr3_nt: TGTGCCAGCAGCTTAACGGGCTACACTGAAGCTTTCTTT

clone_size: few
v_call: TRBV7-9
d_call: NA
j_call: TRBJ1-2
cdr3_aa: CASSEFARETYGYTF
cdr3_nt: TGTGCCAGCAGCGAATTCGCCAGGGAGACCTATGGCTACACCTTC

clone_size: NA
v_call: TRBV28
d_call: TRBD1
j_call: TRBJ1-2
cdr3_aa: CASRVDRGYYGYTF
cdr3_nt: TGTGCCAGCAGGGTGGACAGGGGATACTATGGCTACACCTTC

clone_size: NA
v_call: TRBV18
d_call: TRBD1
j_call: TRBJ1-2
cdr3_aa: CASSPDRVYGYTF
cdr3_nt: TGTGCCAGCTCGCCGGACAGGGTCTATGGCTACACCTTC

clone_size: NA
v_call: TRBV5-1
d_call: NA
j_call: TRBJ1-1
cdr3_aa: CASRKMRGGTEMNTEAFF
cdr3_nt: TGCGCCAGCAGAAAAATGCGGGGAGGGACGGAGATGAACACTGAAGCTTTCTTT

clone_size: few
v_call: TRBV6-5
d_call: NA
j_call: TRBJ2-7
cdr3_aa: CASSYRLDSYEQYF
cdr3_nt: TGTGCCAGCAGTTACCGACTAGACAGCTACGAGCAGTACTTC

clone_size: once
v_call: TRBV10-3
d_call: NA
j_call: TRBJ2-7
cdr3_aa: CAISDSHTTGNEQYF
cdr3_nt: TGTGCCATCAGTGACAGCCATACGACGGGGAACGAGCAGTACTTC

clone_size: NA
v_call: TRBV7-9
d_call: NA
j_call: TRBJ2-7
cdr3_aa: CASSFAGGSEQYF
cdr3_nt: TGTGCCAGCAGCTTCGCGGGCGGATCCGAGCAGTACTTC

clone_size: NA
v_call: TRBV2
d_call: NA
j_call: TRBJ1-1
cdr3_aa: CASREGGRNTEAFF
cdr3_nt: TGTGCCAGCAGGGAGGGTGGAAGGAACACTGAAGCTTTCTTT

clone_size: NA
v_call: TRBV7-2
d_call: NA
j_call: TRBJ2-3
cdr3_aa: CASSSRTGTDTQYF
cdr3_nt: TGTGCCAGCAGCTCCAGGACAGGCACAGATACGCAGTATTTT

clone_size: NA
v_call: TRBV28
d_call: TRBD1
j_call: TRBJ1-2
cdr3_aa: CASSLVSVGQGYGYTF
cdr3_nt: TGTGCCAGCAGTTTAGTATCAGTGGGACAGGGATATGGCTACACCTTC

clone_size: NA
v_call: TRBV5-4
d_call: NA
j_call: TRBJ2-7
cdr3_aa: CASSLAPADYEQYF
cdr3_nt: TGTGCCAGCAGCTTGGCCCCGGCGGACTACGAGCAGTACTTC

clone_size: NA
v_call: TRBV5-8
d_call: NA
j_call: TRBJ1-1
cdr3_aa: CASSFRGYRGAGPEAFF
cdr3_nt: TGTGCCAGCAGCTTTCGGGGGTATCGGGGGGCCGGACCTGAAGCTTTCTTT

clone_size: NA
v_call: TRBV7-9
d_call: TRBD2
j_call: TRBJ2-1
cdr3_aa: CASSPAVERGYNEQFF
cdr3_nt: TGTGCCAGCAGCCCAGCCGTAGAGCGGGGATACAATGAGCAGTTCTTC

clone_size: NA
v_call: TRBV19
d_call: TRBD1
j_call: TRBJ1-2
cdr3_aa: CASSTFKGQGALANYGYTF
cdr3_nt: TGTGCCAGTAGTACTTTTAAGGGACAGGGGGCCCTAGCTAACTATGGCTACACCTTC

clone_size: NA
v_call: TRBV5-8
d_call: TRBD1
j_call: TRBJ1-5
cdr3_aa: CASSSDRDRDQPQHF
cdr3_nt: TGTGCCAGCAGCTCCGACCGGGACAGGGACCAGCCCCAGCATTTT

clone_size: NA
v_call: TRBV15
d_call: TRBD1
j_call: TRBJ1-2
cdr3_aa: CATSRERDSEGYTF
cdr3_nt: TGTGCCACCAGCAGAGAAAGGGACAGCGAGGGCTACACCTTC

clone_size: NA
v_call: TRBV3-1/TRBV3-2
d_call: TRBD2
j_call: TRBJ2-3
cdr3_aa: CASSQDLRTSGGDTQYF
cdr3_nt: TGTGCCAGCAGCCAAGATCTCAGGACTAGCGGGGGAGATACGCAGTATTTT

clone_size: once
v_call: TRBV5-1
d_call: NA
j_call: TRBJ2-2
cdr3_aa: CASSLATGTANTGELFF
cdr3_nt: TGCGCCAGCAGCTTGGCCACCGGGACTGCCAACACCGGGGAGCTGTTTTTT

clone_size: NA
v_call: TRBV2
d_call: NA
j_call: TRBJ2-5
cdr3_aa: CASNEGFGGGGETQYF
cdr3_nt: TGTGCCAGCAATGAGGGTTTTGGCGGGGGCGGGGAGACCCAGTACTTC

clone_size: NA
v_call: TRBV10-3
d_call: TRBD1
j_call: TRBJ2-7
cdr3_aa: CAISESRTGPYEQYF
cdr3_nt: TGTGCCATCAGTGAGTCTAGGACAGGGCCCTACGAGCAGTACTTC

clone_size: NA
v_call: TRBV5-4
d_call: TRBD2
j_call: TRBJ2-1
cdr3_aa: CASSLGRLAGGNEQFF
cdr3_nt: TGTGCCAGCAGCTTGGGGCGACTAGCGGGGGGCAATGAGCAGTTCTTC

clone_size: NA
v_call: TRBV7-2
d_call: NA
j_call: TRBJ2-3
cdr3_aa: CASSLSVFGGSTDTQYF
cdr3_nt: TGTGCCAGCAGCTTATCAGTATTCGGCGGGAGCACAGATACGCAGTATTTT

clone_size: NA
v_call: TRBV2
d_call: NA
j_call: TRBJ2-2
cdr3_aa: CASSVGRNTGELFF
cdr3_nt: TGTGCCAGCAGTGTGGGTCGGAACACCGGGGAGCTGTTTTTT

clone_size: NA
v_call: TRBV4-2
d_call: TRBD2
j_call: TRBJ2-5
cdr3_aa: CASSQALAGGEETQYF
cdr3_nt: TGTGCCAGCAGCCAGGCCCTAGCGGGGGGGGAAGAGACCCAGTACTTC

clone_size: NA
v_call: TRBV18
d_call: TRBD1
j_call: TRBJ2-2
cdr3_aa: CASSAGTGGTGELFF
cdr3_nt: TGTGCCAGCTCGGCCGGGACAGGGGGCACCGGGGAGCTGTTTTTT

clone_size: NA
v_call: TRBV19
d_call: TRBD2
j_call: TRBJ2-1
cdr3_aa: CASRGMAGGPSEQFF
cdr3_nt: TGTGCCAGTAGAGGTATGGCGGGGGGGCCTTCTGAGCAGTTCTTC

clone_size: NA
v_call: TRBV6-5
d_call: NA
j_call: TRBJ1-1
cdr3_aa: CASSATGYTEAFF
cdr3_nt: TGTGCCAGCAGCGCCACAGGGTACACTGAAGCTTTCTTT

clone_size: NA
v_call: TRBV5-1
d_call: TRBD1
j_call: TRBJ2-2
cdr3_aa: CASSLDGQGYGELFF
cdr3_nt: TGCGCCAGCAGCTTGGACGGACAGGGGTACGGGGAGCTGTTTTTT

clone_size: NA
v_call: TRBV29-1
d_call: TRBD2
j_call: TRBJ2-7
cdr3_aa: CSVDPSGGAEQYF
cdr3_nt: TGCAGCGTTGACCCCAGCGGGGGTGCCGAGCAGTACTTC

clone_size: NA
v_call: TRBV9
d_call: TRBD2
j_call: TRBJ2-5
cdr3_aa: CASSVGGLAGQETQYF
cdr3_nt: TGTGCCAGCAGCGTAGGCGGGCTAGCGGGACAAGAGACCCAGTACTTC

clone_size: NA
v_call: TRBV6-5
d_call: NA
j_call: TRBJ1-1
cdr3_aa: CASSGGVNTEAFF
cdr3_nt: TGTGCCAGCTCCGGGGGGGTGAACACTGAAGCTTTCTTT

clone_size: once
v_call: TRBV21-1
d_call: NA
j_call: TRBJ1-5
cdr3_aa: CASSKVETGLGQPQHF
cdr3_nt: TGTGCCAGCAGCAAAGTGGAGACAGGACTCGGTCAGCCCCAGCATTTT

clone_size: once
v_call: TRBV11-2
d_call: NA
j_call: TRBJ2-1
cdr3_aa: CASSLEQSPYNEQFF
cdr3_nt: TGTGCCAGCAGCTTAGAACAGTCCCCCTACAATGAGCAGTTCTTC

clone_size: NA
v_call: TRBV7-3
d_call: TRBD2
j_call: TRBJ2-5
cdr3_aa: CASSLRGMGYQETQYF
cdr3_nt: TGTGCCAGCAGCTTGCGGGGGATGGGGTACCAAGAGACCCAGTACTTC

clone_size: NA
v_call: TRBV11-2
d_call: NA
j_call: TRBJ2-1
cdr3_aa: CASSLQTSYNEQFF
cdr3_nt: TGTGCCAGCAGCTTGCAGACCTCCTACAATGAGCAGTTCTTC

clone_size: NA
v_call: TRBV3-1/TRBV3-2
d_call: NA
j_call: TRBJ2-3
cdr3_aa: CASGAGYNPGADTQYF
cdr3_nt: TGTGCCAGCGGGGCGGGCTACAACCCGGGGGCAGATACGCAGTATTTT

clone_size: NA
v_call: TRBV7-9
d_call: TRBD1
j_call: TRBJ1-5
cdr3_aa: CASSAWDREVRQPQHF
cdr3_nt: TGTGCCAGCAGCGCGTGGGACAGGGAGGTTCGTCAGCCCCAGCATTTT

clone_size: NA
v_call: TRBV13
d_call: NA
j_call: TRBJ1-2
cdr3_aa: CASDRVGYTF
cdr3_nt: TGTGCCAGCGATCGGGTTGGCTACACCTTC

clone_size: NA
v_call: TRBV7-8
d_call: NA
j_call: TRBJ2-7
cdr3_aa: CASSSQGRDGDEQYF
cdr3_nt: TGTGCCAGCAGCTCACAGGGAAGGGACGGCGACGAGCAGTACTTC

clone_size: NA
v_call: TRBV27
d_call: TRBD1
j_call: TRBJ1-5
cdr3_aa: CASSLQGVKQPQHF
cdr3_nt: TGTGCCAGCAGTCTACAGGGGGTGAAGCAGCCCCAGCATTTT

clone_size: NA
v_call: TRBV3-1/TRBV3-2
d_call: TRBD2
j_call: TRBJ2-5
cdr3_aa: CAISGGHGETQYF
cdr3_nt: TGTGCGATTAGCGGGGGCCACGGGGAGACCCAGTACTTC

clone_size: once
v_call: TRBV10-2
d_call: NA
j_call: TRBJ2-3
cdr3_aa: CATSPTGVRADTQYF
cdr3_nt: TGCGCCACCTCTCCCACGGGGGTTAGGGCAGATACGCAGTATTTT

clone_size: NA
v_call: TRBV19
d_call: NA
j_call: TRBJ1-1
cdr3_aa: CASRQLWGRGEHGAEAFF
cdr3_nt: TGTGCCAGTAGACAGCTCTGGGGCAGAGGGGAACATGGGGCTGAAGCTTTCTTT

clone_size: NA
v_call: TRBV2
d_call: TRBD2
j_call: TRBJ2-2
cdr3_aa: CASRRGGTGELFF
cdr3_nt: TGTGCCAGCAGACGGGGGGGCACCGGGGAGCTGTTTTTT

clone_size: NA
v_call: TRBV3-1/TRBV3-2
d_call: NA
j_call: TRBJ2-7
cdr3_aa: CASSQGQGQYF
cdr3_nt: TGTGCCAGCAGCCAAGGGCAGGGGCAGTACTTC

clone_size: NA
v_call: TRBV7-2
d_call: TRBD2
j_call: TRBJ2-1
cdr3_aa: CASSHSGGLSNEQFF
cdr3_nt: TGTGCCAGCAGCCACAGCGGGGGACTCTCCAATGAGCAGTTCTTC

clone_size: NA
v_call: TRBV27
d_call: TRBD1
j_call: TRBJ2-7
cdr3_aa: CASSPTGDPYEQYF
cdr3_nt: TGTGCCAGCAGTCCCACAGGGGACCCCTACGAGCAGTACTTC

clone_size: NA
v_call: TRBV3-1/TRBV3-2
d_call: NA
j_call: TRBJ2-7
cdr3_aa: CASSQITGREQYF
cdr3_nt: TGTGCCAGCAGCCAGATTACAGGGCGCGAGCAGTACTTC

clone_size: NA
v_call: TRBV6-5
d_call: NA
j_call: TRBJ2-1
cdr3_aa: CASSYSEESDEQFF
cdr3_nt: TGTGCCAGCAGTTACTCCGAGGAAAGCGATGAGCAGTTCTTC

clone_size: NA
v_call: TRBV7-3
d_call: NA
j_call: TRBJ1-3
cdr3_aa: CASSLSGEGNTIYF
cdr3_nt: TGTGCCAGCAGCTTATCCGGAGAGGGAAACACCATATATTTT